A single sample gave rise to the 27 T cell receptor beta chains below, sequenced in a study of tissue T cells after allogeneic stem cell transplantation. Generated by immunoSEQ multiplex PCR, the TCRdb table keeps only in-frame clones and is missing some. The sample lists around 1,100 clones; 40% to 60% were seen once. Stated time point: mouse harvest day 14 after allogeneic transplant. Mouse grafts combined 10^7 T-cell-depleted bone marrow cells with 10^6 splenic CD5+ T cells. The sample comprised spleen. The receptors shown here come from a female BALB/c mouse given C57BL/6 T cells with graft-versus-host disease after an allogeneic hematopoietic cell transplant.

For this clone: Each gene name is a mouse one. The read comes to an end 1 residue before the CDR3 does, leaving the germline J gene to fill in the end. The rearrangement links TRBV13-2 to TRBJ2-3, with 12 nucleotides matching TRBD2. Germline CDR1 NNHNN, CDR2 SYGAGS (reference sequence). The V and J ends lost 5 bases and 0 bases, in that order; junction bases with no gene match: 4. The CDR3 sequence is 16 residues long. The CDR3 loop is CASGDWGGASAETLYF. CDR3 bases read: TGTGCCAGCGGCGACTGGGGGGGCGCGAGTGCAGAAACGCTGTAT.

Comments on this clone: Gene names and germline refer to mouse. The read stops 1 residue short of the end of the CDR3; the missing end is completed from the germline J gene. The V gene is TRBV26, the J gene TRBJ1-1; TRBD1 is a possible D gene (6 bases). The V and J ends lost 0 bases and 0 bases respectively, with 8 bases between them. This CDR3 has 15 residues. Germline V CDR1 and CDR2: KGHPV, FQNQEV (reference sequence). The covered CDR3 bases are TGTGCCAGCAGTCTGTCAACAGGGTCAAACACAGAAGTCTTC. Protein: CASSLSTGSNTEVF. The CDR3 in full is CASSLSTGSNTEVFF.

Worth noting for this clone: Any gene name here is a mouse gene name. The DNA read from the CDR3 is TGCACCTGCAGTGCAGGGCAAGGCACAGAAGTCTTC. Translated: CTCSAGQGTEVF. The complete CDR3 reads CTCSAGQGTEVFF. This chain links TRBV1 with TRBJ1-1; D unresolved. With the read ending 1 residue before the CDR3 end, the germline J gene is used to fill in that end. In germline, CDR1 is NSQYPW, CDR2 LRSPGD (reference sequence). The CDR3 extends over 13 amino acids. Trimming cost V 1 base and J 4 bases, with 7 bases left between them.

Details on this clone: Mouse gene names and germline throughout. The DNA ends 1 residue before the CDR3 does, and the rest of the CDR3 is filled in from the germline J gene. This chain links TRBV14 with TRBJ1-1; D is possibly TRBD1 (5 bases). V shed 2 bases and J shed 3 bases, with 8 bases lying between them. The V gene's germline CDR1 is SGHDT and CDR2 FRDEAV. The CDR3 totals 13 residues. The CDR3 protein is CASSLRGDTEVFF. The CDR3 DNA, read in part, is TGTGCCAGCAGTTTGAGGGGAGACACAGAAGTCTTC.

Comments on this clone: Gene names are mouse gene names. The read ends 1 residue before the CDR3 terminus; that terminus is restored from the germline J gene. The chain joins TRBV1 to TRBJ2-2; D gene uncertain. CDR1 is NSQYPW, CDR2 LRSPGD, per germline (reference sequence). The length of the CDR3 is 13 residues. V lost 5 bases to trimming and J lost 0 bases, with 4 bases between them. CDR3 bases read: TGCACCTGCAGTACCTCAAACACCGGGCAGCTCTAC. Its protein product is CTCSTSNTGQLY. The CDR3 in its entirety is CTCSTSNTGQLYF. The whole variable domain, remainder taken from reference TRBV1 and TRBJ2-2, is VTLLEQNPRWRLVPRGQAVNLRCILKNSQYPWMSWYQQDLQKQLQWLFTLRSPGDKEVKSLPGADYLATRVTDTELRLQVANMSQGRTLYCTCSTSNTGQLYFGEGSKLTVL.

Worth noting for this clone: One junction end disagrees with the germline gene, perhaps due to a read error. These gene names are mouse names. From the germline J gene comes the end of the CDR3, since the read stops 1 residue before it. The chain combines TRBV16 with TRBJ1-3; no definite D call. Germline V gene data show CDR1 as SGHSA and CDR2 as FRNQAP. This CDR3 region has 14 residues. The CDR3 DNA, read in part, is TGTGCCAGCAGCCCCGACACTTCTGGAAATACGCTCTAT. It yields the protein CASSPDTSGNTLY. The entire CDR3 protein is CASSPDTSGNTLYF.

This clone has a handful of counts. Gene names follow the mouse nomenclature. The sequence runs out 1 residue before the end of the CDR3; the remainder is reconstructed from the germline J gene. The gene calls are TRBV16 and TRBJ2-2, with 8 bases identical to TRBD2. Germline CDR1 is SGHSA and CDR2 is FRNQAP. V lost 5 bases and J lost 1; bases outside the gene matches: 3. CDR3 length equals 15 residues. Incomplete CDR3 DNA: TGTGCAAGCAGCCTTGGGGGGGGAAACACCGGGCAGCTCTAC. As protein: CASSLGGGNTGQLY. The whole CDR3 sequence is CASSLGGGNTGQLYF. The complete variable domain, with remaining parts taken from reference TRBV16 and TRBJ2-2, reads NAGVIQTPRHKVTGKGQEATLWCEPISGHSAVFWYRQTIVQGLEFLTYFRNQAPIDDSGMPKERFSAQMPNQSHSTLKIQSTQPQDSAVYLCASSLGGGNTGQLYFGEGSKLTVL.

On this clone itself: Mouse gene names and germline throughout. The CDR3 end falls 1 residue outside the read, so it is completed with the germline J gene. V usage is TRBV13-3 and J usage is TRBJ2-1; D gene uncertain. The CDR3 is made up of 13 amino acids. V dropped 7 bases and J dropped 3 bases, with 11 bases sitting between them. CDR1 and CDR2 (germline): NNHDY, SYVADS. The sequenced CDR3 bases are TGTGCCAGCTGTGGTGGTATCTATGCTGAGCAGTTC. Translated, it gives CASCGGIYAEQF. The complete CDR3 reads CASCGGIYAEQFF.

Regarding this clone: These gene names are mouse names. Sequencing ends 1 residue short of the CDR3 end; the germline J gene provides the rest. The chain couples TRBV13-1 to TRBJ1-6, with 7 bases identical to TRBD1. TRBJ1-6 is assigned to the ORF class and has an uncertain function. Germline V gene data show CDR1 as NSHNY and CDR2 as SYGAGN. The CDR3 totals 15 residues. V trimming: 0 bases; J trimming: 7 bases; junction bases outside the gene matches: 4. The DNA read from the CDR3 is TGTGCCAGCAGTGATGCACAGGGGTGGAATTCGCCCCTCTAC. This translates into CASSDAQGWNSPLY. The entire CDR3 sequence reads CASSDAQGWNSPLYF.

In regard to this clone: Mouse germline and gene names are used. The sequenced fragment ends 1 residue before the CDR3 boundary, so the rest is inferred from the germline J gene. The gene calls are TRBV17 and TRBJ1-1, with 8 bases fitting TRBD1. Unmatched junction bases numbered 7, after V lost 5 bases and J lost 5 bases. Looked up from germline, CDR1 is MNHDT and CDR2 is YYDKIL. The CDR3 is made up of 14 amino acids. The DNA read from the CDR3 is TGTGCTAGCAGTTTTGGACAGGGAGTGACAGAAGTCTTC. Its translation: CASSFGQGVTEVF. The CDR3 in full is CASSFGQGVTEVFF.

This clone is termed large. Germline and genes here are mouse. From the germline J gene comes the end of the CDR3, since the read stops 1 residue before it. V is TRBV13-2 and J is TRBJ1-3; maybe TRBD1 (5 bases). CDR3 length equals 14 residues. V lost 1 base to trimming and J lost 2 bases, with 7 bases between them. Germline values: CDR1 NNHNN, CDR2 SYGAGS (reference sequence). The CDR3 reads CASGDSGAGNTLYF. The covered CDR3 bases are TGTGCCAGCGGTGATTCGGGGGCTGGAAATACGCTCTAT.

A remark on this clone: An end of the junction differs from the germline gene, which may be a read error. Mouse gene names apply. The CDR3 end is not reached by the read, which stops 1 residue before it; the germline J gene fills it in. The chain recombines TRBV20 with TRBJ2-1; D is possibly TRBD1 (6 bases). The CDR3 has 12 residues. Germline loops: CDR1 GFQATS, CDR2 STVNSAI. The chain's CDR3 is CGAGDMNAEQFF. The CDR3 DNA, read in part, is TGTGGTGCTGGGGACATGAATGCTGAGCAGTTC.

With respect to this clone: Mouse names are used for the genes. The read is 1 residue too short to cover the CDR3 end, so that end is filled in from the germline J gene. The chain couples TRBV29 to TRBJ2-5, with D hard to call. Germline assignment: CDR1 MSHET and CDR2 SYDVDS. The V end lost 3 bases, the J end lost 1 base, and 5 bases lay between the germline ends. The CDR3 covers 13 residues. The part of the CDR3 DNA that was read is TGTGCTAGCAGTTTGGGGTACCAAGACACCCAGTAC. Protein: CASSLGYQDTQY. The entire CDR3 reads CASSLGYQDTQYF.

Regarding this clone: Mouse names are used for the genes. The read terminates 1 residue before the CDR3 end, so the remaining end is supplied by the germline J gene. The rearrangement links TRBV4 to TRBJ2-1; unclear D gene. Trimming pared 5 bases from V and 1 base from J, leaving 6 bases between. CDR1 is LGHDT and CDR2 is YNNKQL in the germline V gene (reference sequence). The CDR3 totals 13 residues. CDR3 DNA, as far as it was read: TGTGCCAGCAGCCGGGGAAACTATGCTGAGCAGTTC. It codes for CASSRGNYAEQF. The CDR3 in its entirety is CASSRGNYAEQFF.

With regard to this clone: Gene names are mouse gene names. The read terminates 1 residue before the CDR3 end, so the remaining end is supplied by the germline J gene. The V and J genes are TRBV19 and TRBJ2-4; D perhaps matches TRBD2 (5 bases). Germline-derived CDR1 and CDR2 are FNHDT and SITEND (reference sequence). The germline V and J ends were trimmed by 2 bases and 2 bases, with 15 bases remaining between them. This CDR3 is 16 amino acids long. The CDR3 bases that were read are TGTGCCAGCAGTATTGGGCCTGGGTCTACTCAAAACACCTTGTAC. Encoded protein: CASSIGPGSTQNTLY. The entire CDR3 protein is CASSIGPGSTQNTLYF.

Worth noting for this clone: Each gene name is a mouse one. The part of the CDR3 DNA that was read is TGTGCCAGCGCCCCAGGAAACTCCGACTACACC. Translated, it gives CASAPGNSDYT. The complete CDR3 reads CASAPGNSDYTF. The J gene is TRBJ1-2, the V gene TRBV13-2; the D is unclear. The read finishes 1 residue shy of the CDR3 end, and the germline J gene is used to complete it. This CDR3 is 12 amino acids long. Trimming left V 6 bases short and J 1 base short, with 7 bases between. The germline gives CDR1 NNHNN, CDR2 SYGAGS (reference sequence).

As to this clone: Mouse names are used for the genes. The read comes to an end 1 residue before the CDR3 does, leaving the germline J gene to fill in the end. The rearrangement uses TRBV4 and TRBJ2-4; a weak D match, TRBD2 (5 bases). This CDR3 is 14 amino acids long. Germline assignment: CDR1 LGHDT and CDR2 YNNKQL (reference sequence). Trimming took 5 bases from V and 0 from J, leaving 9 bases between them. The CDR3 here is CASSPTASQNTLYF. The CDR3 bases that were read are TGTGCCAGCAGCCCGACTGCTAGTCAAAACACCTTGTAC.

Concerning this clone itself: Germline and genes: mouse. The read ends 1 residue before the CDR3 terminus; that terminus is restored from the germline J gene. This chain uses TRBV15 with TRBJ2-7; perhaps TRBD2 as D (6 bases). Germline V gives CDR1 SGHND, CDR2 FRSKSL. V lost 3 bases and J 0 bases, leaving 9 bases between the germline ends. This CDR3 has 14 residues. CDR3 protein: CASSFGGSSYEQYF. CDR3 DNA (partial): TGTGCCAGCAGTTTCGGGGGGAGCTCCTATGAACAGTAC.

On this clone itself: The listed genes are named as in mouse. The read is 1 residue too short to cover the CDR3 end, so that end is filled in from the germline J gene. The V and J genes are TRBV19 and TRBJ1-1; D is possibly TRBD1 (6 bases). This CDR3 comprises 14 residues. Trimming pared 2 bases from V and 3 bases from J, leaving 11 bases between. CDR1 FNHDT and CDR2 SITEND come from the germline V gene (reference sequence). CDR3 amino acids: CASSMRRGDTEVFF. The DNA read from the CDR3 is TGTGCCAGCAGTATGAGGAGGGGGGACACAGAAGTCTTC. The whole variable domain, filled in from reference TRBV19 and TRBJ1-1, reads GGIITQTPKFLIGQEGQKLTLKCQQNFNHDTMYWYRQDSGKGLRLIYYSITENDLQKGDLSEGYDASREKKSSFSLTVTSAQKNEMAVFLCASSMRRGDTEVFFGKGTRLTVV.

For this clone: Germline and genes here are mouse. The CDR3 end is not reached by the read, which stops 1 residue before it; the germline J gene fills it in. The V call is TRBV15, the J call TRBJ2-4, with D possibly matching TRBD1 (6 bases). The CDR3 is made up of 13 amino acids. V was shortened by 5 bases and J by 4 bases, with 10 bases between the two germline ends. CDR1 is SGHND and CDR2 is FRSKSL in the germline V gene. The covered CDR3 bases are TGTGCCAGCAGTCCCGGGACAAAAAACACCTTGTAC. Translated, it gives CASSPGTKNTLY. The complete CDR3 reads CASSPGTKNTLYF.

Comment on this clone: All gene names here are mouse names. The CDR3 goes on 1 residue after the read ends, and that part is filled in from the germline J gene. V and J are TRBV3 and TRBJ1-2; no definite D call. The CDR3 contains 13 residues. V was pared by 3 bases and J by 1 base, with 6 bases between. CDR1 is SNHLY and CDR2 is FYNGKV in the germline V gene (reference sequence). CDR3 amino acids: CASSFSENSDYTF. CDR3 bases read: TGTGCCAGCAGCTTCTCGGAAAACTCCGACTACACC.

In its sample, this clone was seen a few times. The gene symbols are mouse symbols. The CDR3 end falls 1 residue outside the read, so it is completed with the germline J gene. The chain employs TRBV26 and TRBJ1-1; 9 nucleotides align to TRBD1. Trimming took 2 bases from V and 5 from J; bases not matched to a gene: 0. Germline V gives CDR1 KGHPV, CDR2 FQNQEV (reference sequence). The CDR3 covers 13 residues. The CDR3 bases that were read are TGTGCCAGCAGTCTGGGACAGGGGACAGAAGTCTTC. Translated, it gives CASSLGQGTEVF. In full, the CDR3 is CASSLGQGTEVFF. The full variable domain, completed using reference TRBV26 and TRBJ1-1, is NSKVIQTPRYLVKGQGQKAKMRCIPEKGHPVVFWYQQNKNNEFKFLINFQNQEVLQQIDMTEKRFSAECPSNSPCSLEIQSSEAGDSALYLCASSLGQGTEVFFGKGTRLTVV.

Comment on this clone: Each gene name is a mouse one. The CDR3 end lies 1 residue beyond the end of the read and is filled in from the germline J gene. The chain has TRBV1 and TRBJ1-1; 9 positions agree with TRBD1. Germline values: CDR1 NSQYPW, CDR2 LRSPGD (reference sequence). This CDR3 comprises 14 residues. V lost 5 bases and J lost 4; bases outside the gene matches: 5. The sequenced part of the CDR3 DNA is TGCACCTGCAGTACACAGGGGGCGGGCACAGAAGTCTTC. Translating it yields CTCSTQGAGTEVF. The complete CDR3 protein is CTCSTQGAGTEVFF.

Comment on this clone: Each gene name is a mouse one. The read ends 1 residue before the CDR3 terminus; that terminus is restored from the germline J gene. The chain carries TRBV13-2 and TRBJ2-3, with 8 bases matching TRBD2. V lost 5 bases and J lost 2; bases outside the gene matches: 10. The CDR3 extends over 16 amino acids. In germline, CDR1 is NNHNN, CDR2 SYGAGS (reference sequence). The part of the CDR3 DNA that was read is TGTGCCAGCGGCGACTCTGGGGGGCGGTATGCAGAAACGCTGTAT. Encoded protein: CASGDSGGRYAETLY. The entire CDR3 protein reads CASGDSGGRYAETLYF.

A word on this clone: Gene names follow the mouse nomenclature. CDR3 amino acids: CASGDLGNYAEQFF. The covered CDR3 bases are TGTGCCAGCGGTGATCTGGGGAACTATGCTGAGCAGTTC. This chain connects TRBV13-2 to TRBJ2-1, with D perhaps matching TRBD2 (6 bases). The read is 1 residue too short to cover the CDR3 end, so that end is filled in from the germline J gene. Germline lookup yields CDR1 NNHNN and CDR2 SYGAGS (reference sequence). This CDR3 contains 14 residues. Trimming took 1 base from V and 1 from J, leaving 6 bases between them.

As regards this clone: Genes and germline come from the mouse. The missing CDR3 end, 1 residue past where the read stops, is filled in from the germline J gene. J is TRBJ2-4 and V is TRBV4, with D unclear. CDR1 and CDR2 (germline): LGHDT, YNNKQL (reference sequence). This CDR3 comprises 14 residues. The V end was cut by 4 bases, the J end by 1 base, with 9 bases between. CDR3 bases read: TGTGCCAGCAGCTGGAGAGATGGTCAAAACACCTTGTAC. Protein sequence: CASSWRDGQNTLY. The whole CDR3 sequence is CASSWRDGQNTLYF.

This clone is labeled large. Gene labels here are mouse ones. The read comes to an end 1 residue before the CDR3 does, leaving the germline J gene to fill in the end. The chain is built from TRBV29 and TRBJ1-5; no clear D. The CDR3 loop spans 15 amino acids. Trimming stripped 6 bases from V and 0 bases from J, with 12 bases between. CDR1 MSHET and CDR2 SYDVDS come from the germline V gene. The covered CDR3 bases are TGTGCTAGCAGGCCCCCTCAGTATAACAACCAGGCTCCGCTT. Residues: CASRPPQYNNQAPL. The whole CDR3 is CASRPPQYNNQAPLF.